This T cell receptor beta chain was recorded in a study of technical replicates of blood from four donors. Here immunoSEQ multiplex PCR was the method, and the copy in TCRdb shows in-frame clones only, minus some. The table includes about 15,000 clones, around 84% detected once. The sequencing input was PBMCs. The sequence was collected from a human donor in good health.

The chain's CDR3 is CASSLEVGAAASDTQYF. CDR3 bases: TGCGCCAGCAGCCTCGAAGTCGGAGCGGCTGCATCAGATACGCAGTATTTT. The chain employs TRBV4-1 and TRBJ2-3; D is possibly TRBD2 (5 bases). Trimming took 4 bases from V and 4 from J, leaving 21 bases between them. CDR1 and CDR2 from the germline V gene are MGHRA and YSYEKL. This CDR3 has 17 residues.